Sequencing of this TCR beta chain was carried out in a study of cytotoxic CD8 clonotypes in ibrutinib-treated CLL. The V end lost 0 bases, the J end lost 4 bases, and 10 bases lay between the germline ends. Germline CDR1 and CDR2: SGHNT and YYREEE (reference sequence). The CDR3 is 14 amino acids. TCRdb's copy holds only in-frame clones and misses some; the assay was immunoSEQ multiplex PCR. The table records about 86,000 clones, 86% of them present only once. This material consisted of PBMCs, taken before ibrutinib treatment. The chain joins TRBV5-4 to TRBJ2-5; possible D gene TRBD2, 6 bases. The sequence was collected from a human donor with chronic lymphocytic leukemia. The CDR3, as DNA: TGTGCCAGCAGCTTGGAGTACGGGGGAGAGACCCAGTACTTC. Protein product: CASSLEYGGETQYF.